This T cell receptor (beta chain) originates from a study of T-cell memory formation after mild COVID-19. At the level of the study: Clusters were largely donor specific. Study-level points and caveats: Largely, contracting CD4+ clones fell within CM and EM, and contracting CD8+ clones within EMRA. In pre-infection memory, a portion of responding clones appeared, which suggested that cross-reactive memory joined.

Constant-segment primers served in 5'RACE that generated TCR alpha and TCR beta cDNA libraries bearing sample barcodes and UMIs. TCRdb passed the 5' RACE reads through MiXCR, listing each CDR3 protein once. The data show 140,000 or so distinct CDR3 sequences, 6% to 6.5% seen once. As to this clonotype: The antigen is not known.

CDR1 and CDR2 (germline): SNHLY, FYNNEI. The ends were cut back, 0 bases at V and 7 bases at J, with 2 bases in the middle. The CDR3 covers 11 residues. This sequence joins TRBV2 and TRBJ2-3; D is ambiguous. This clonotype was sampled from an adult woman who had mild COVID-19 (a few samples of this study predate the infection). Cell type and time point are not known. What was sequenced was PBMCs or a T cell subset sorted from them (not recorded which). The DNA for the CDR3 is TGTGCCAGCAGTGAAGCCTATACGCAGTATTTT. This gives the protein CASSEAYTQYF.